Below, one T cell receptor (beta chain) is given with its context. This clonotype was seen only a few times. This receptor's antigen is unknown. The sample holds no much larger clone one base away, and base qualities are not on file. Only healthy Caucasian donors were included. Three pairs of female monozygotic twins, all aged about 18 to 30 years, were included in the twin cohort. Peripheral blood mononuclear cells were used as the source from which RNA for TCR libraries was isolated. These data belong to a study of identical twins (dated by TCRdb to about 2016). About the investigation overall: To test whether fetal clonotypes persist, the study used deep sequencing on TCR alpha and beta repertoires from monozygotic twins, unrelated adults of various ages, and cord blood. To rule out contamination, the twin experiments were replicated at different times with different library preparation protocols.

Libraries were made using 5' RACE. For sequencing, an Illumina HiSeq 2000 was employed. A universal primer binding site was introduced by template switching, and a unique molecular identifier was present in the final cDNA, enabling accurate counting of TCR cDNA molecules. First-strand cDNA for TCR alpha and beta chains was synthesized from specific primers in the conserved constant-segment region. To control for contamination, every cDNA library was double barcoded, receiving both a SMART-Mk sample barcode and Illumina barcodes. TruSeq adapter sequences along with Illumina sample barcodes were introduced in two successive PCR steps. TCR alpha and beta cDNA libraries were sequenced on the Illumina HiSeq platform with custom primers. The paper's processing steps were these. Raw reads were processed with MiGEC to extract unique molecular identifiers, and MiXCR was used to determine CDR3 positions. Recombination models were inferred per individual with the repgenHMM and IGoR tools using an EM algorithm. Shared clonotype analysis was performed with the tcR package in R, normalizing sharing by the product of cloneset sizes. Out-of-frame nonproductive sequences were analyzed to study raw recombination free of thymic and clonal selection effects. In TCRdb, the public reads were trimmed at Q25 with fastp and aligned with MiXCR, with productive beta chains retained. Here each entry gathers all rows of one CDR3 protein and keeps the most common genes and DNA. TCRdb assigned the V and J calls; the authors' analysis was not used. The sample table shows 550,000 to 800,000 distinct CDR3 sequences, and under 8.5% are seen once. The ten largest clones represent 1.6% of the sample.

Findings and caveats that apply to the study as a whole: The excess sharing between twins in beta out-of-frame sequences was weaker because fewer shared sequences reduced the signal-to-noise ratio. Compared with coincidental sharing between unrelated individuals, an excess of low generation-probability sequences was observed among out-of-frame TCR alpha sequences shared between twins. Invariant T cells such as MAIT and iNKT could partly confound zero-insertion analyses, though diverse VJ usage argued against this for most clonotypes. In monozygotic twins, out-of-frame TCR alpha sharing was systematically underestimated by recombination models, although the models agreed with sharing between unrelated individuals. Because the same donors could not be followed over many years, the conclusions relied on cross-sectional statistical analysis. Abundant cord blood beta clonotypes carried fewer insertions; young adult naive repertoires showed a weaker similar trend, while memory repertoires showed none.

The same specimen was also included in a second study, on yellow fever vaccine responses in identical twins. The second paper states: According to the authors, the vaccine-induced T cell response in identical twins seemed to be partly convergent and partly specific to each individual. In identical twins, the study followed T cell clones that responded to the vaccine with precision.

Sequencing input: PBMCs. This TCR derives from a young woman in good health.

The DNA sequence is given as TGTGCCAGCAGCCCACTTCGCGGGAGGGCCAACTACAATGAGCAGTTCTTC. It codes for CASSPLRGRANYNEQFF. The chain couples TRBV9 to TRBJ2-1; the central 9 bases match TRBD2. The CDR3, from cysteine to phenylalanine, totals 17 residues. Left in the record is the CDR3 DNA by itself, 51 bases read in frame from the first base. From V the trimming removes 4 bases and from J it removes 3 bases, while the gene matches leave 11 bases of the junction unaccounted for. CDR1 and CDR2 were assigned from the germline V gene as SGDLS and YYNGEE. With all but the CDR3 taken from the reference TRBV9 and TRBJ2-1 genes, the full variable domain is: DSGVTQTPKHLITATGQRVTLRCSPRSGDLSVYWYQQSLDQGLQFLIQYYNGEERAKGNILERFSAQQFPDLHSELNLSSLELGDSALYFCASSPLRGRANYNEQFFGPGTRLTVL.